The 29 T cell receptor beta chains below all came from one sample that was sequenced in a study of tissue T cells after allogeneic stem cell transplantation. Assay used: immunoSEQ multiplex PCR; TCRdb lists only in-frame clones, some missing. In the table there are roughly 50,000 clones, around 70% of which are singletons. Sequencing was performed on sorted cells pooled from one or two spleens. The receptors come from a pool of C57BL/6 mice in good health.

This clone was seen once. All gene names here are mouse names. The CDR3 is cut off 1 residue early in the read; its end comes from the germline J gene. J is TRBJ2-4 and V is TRBV19; D ambiguous. The CDR3 extends over 15 amino acids. From germline, CDR1 is FNHDT and CDR2 SITEND (reference sequence). V dropped 0 bases and J dropped 1 base, with 9 bases sitting between them. The CDR3 here is CASSIEGRGQNTLYF. The CDR3 bases that were read are TGTGCCAGCAGTATAGAGGGCAGAGGTCAAAACACCTTGTAC. Filled out from reference TRBV19 and TRBJ2-4, the complete variable domain reads GGIITQTPKFLIGQEGQKLTLKCQQNFNHDTMYWYRQDSGKGLRLIYYSITENDLQKGDLSEGYDASREKKSSFSLTVTSAQKNEMAVFLCASSIEGRGQNTLYFGAGTRLSVL.

With regard to this clone: The gene names given are mouse names. The read comes to an end 1 residue before the CDR3 does, leaving the germline J gene to fill in the end. This chain links TRBV13-3 with TRBJ2-4, with D uncertain. This CDR3 region has 13 residues. CDR1 is NNHDY, CDR2 SYVADS, per germline. The V gene lost 6 bases and the J gene lost 0 bases, with 8 bases spanning the gap. The chain's CDR3 is CASTRTSQNTLYF. The DNA read from the CDR3 is TGTGCCAGCACCCGCACTAGTCAAAACACCTTGTAC.

Of note for this clone: Gene names refer to mouse genes. Read coverage stops 1 residue before the CDR3 terminus; the germline J gene supplies the remainder. The gene calls are TRBV1 and TRBJ2-3; tentative D call: TRBD2 (5 bases). Germline V gene data show CDR1 as NSQYPW and CDR2 as LRSPGD (reference sequence). V was pared by 3 bases and J by 0 bases, with 10 bases between. CDR3 length equals 15 residues. Incomplete CDR3 DNA: TGCACCTGCAGTGCGAGTGGGGATAGTGCAGAAACGCTGTAT. Translating gives CTCSASGDSAETLY. The CDR3 in its entirety is CTCSASGDSAETLYF.

As concerns this clone: Gene names and germline match the mouse. The read terminates 1 residue before the CDR3 end, so the remaining end is supplied by the germline J gene. This chain links TRBV13-2 with TRBJ2-4; D is undetermined. The CDR3 is 12 amino acids. From germline, CDR1 is NNHNN and CDR2 SYGAGS (reference sequence). V lost 5 bases and J lost 0, with 4 bases in between. CDR3 sequence reads: CASGASQNTLYF. The sequenced part of the CDR3 DNA is TGTGCCAGCGGGGCTAGTCAAAACACCTTGTAC.

With regard to this clone: Mouse germline and gene names are used. This CDR3 is CGARDNNSPLYF. Partial CDR3 DNA: TGTGGTGCTAGGGACAATAATTCGCCCCTCTAC. The V gene is TRBV20, the J gene TRBJ1-6; D is uncertain. The DNA ends 1 residue before the CDR3 does, and the rest of the CDR3 is filled in from the germline J gene. TRBJ1-6 is an open reading frame whose function is uncertain. Trimming left V 0 bases short and J 5 bases short, with 2 bases between. CDR3 length: 12 amino acids. Germline-derived CDR1 and CDR2 are GFQATS and STVNSAI.

This clone was counted once. Here the gene names and germline are mouse. The read ends 1 residue early relative to the CDR3; the germline J gene fills the gap. V and J are TRBV12-1 and TRBJ2-2, with 7 bases aligning to TRBD2. After removal of 0 bases from V and 1 base from J, the junction contained 1 base not matched to a gene. CDR3 length: 15 residues. CDR1 and CDR2 (germline): SGHSN, HYEKVE. Incomplete CDR3 DNA: TGTGCCAGCTCTCTCGCTGGGGGAAACACCGGGCAGCTCTAC. It is translated as CASSLAGGNTGQLY. From start to end, the CDR3 is CASSLAGGNTGQLYF.

As to this clone: Gene names and germline match the mouse. The read ends 1 residue shy of where the CDR3 ends; the end is completed using the germline J gene. The chain carries TRBV16 and TRBJ1-1; TRBD1 might be the D (5 bases). V dropped 5 bases and J dropped 1 base, with 8 bases sitting between them. Germline V gene data show CDR1 as SGHSA and CDR2 as FRNQAP. The CDR3 has 13 residues. CDR3 DNA (partial): TGTGCAAGCAGCCCGACAGAAAACACAGAAGTCTTC. As protein: CASSPTENTEVF. The CDR3 as a whole reads CASSPTENTEVFF.

Regarding this clone: Genes and germline are mouse. The CDR3 extends 1 residue past the end of the read, so its final part is completed from the germline J gene. V and J are TRBV20 and TRBJ1-2; 7 bases fit TRBD1. Germline V gene lookup returns CDR1 GFQATS and CDR2 STVNSAI. This CDR3 is 14 amino acids long. V lost 2 bases, J lost 2 bases, and 5 bases stayed unmatched. The sequenced part of the CDR3 DNA is TGTGGTGCTAGGAGGCAGGGGGGCAACTCCGACTACACC. It is translated as CGARRQGGNSDYT. The CDR3 as a whole reads CGARRQGGNSDYTF. Supplemented by reference TRBV20 and TRBJ1-2, the full variable domain reads GALVYQYPRRTICKSGTSMRMECQAVGFQATSVAWYRQSPQKTFELIALSTVNSAIKYEQNFTQEKFPISHPNLSFSSMTVLNAYLEDRGLYLCGARRQGGNSDYTFGSGTRLLVI.

Remarks on this clone: Gene names and germline match the mouse. The CDR3 end lies 1 residue beyond the end of the read and is filled in from the germline J gene. The chain couples TRBV13-3 to TRBJ2-7; 7 positions match TRBD1. CDR1 and CDR2 (germline): NNHDY, SYVADS. The CDR3 sequence is 13 residues long. Unmatched junction bases numbered 5, after V lost 1 base and J lost 7 bases. The part of the CDR3 DNA that was read is TGTGCCAGCAGTGATCACAGGGGTGAGGAACAGTAC. The encoded protein is CASSDHRGEEQY. The full-length CDR3 reads as CASSDHRGEEQYF.

As concerns this clone: Gene names and germline match the mouse. CDR3 sequence reads: CGASGGSTQYF. The CDR3 bases that were read are TGTGGTGCTAGCGGGGGGAGCACCCAGTAC. The rearrangement links TRBV20 to TRBJ2-5; the D gene is possibly TRBD2 (6 bases). The missing CDR3 end, 1 residue past where the read stops, is filled in from the germline J gene. Germline V lookup: CDR1 GFQATS, CDR2 STVNSAI. This CDR3 has 11 residues. The V end lost 3 bases, the J end lost 8 bases, and 9 bases lay between the germline ends.

Worth noting for this clone: Any gene name here is a mouse gene name. The CDR3 end is not reached by the read, which stops 1 residue before it; the germline J gene fills it in. This rearrangement joins TRBV1 to TRBJ2-3, with D possibly matching TRBD2 (6 bases). The CDR3 has 14 residues. CDR1 and CDR2 from the germline V gene are NSQYPW and LRSPGD (reference sequence). V dropped 3 bases and J dropped 1 base, with 8 bases sitting between them. CDR3 DNA (partial): TGCACCTGCAGTGCTCGACTGGGTGCAGAAACGCTGTAT. It encodes CTCSARLGAETLY. The whole CDR3 sequence is CTCSARLGAETLYF.

Concerning this clone: Here the gene names and germline are mouse. The CDR3 extends 1 residue past the end of the read, so its final part is completed from the germline J gene. The chain links TRBV1 to TRBJ2-4, with D unclear. The CDR3 length is 15 residues. Germline V gene sequence: CDR1 NSQYPW, CDR2 LRSPGD (reference sequence). The V end was cut by 0 bases, the J end by 0 bases, with 7 bases between. The CDR3 is CTCSAEGTSQNTLYF. CDR3 DNA, as far as it was read: TGCACCTGCAGTGCAGAAGGCACTAGTCAAAACACCTTGTAC.

About this clone: Gene names follow the mouse nomenclature. The read terminates 1 residue ahead of where the CDR3 ends, so the germline J gene completes it. The genes are TRBV4 and TRBJ2-7; 11 bases match TRBD2. V lost 5 bases to trimming and J lost 0 bases; unmatched junction nucleotides: 3. The CDR3 totals 15 residues. Germline CDR1 reads LGHDT; CDR2 reads YNNKQL (reference sequence). CDR3 sequence reads: CASSLGLGVSYEQYF. Incomplete CDR3 DNA: TGTGCCAGCAGCCTGGGACTGGGGGTCTCCTATGAACAGTAC.

This clone showed up just a few times. Mouse gene names and germline throughout. The CDR3 end lies 1 residue beyond the end of the read and is filled in from the germline J gene. This chain connects TRBV14 to TRBJ2-7; no reliable D call. The V and J ends lost 1 base and 3 bases respectively, with 5 bases between them. The CDR3 runs to 12 residues. Germline CDR1 and CDR2: SGHDT and FRDEAV. CDR3 DNA (partial): TGTGCCAGCAGTTTCGAGAGCTATGAACAGTAC. Its translation: CASSFESYEQY. The CDR3, in full, reads CASSFESYEQYF.

This clone was picked up a small number of times. Gene labels here are mouse ones. CDR3 amino acids: CASGDAKYAEQFF. The CDR3 DNA, read in part, is TGTGCCAGCGGTGATGCAAAGTATGCTGAGCAGTTC. V is TRBV13-2 and J is TRBJ2-1; D is ambiguous. The CDR3 is cut off 1 residue early in the read; its end comes from the germline J gene. This CDR3 region has 13 residues. The germline CDR1 and CDR2 sequences are NNHNN and SYGAGS (reference sequence). V was shortened by 0 bases and J by 4 bases, with 5 bases between the two germline ends.

Only a few counts were recorded for this clone. Mouse germline and gene names are used. The CDR3 reads CASSQDSSYEQYF. The part of the CDR3 DNA that was read is TGTGCCAGCAGCCAAGACAGCTCCTATGAACAGTAC. This rearrangement joins TRBV5 to TRBJ2-7, with no clear D. The read ends 1 residue before the CDR3 terminus; that terminus is restored from the germline J gene. The V gene lost 0 bases and the J gene lost 0 bases, with 3 bases spanning the gap. The germline gives CDR1 LGHNA, CDR2 YNLKQL (reference sequence). The CDR3 has 13 residues.

On this clone itself: Gene names refer to mouse genes. The read halts 1 residue ahead of the CDR3 end, with the missing end drawn from the germline J gene. V is TRBV23 and J is TRBJ1-3; the DNA was not used to check the table's D call, TRBD1. Germline V gives CDR1 KGHTA, CDR2 FQNQQP. The CDR3 loop spans 17 amino acids. The CDR3 here is CSSSQSQGRPSGNTLYF. The sequenced CDR3 bases are TGCTCCAGCAGTCAATCGCAGGGCAGGCCTTCTGGAAATACGCTCTAT.

This clone was seen a few times. The germline and genes are mouse ones. Incomplete CDR3 DNA: TGTGCCAGCAGTCCGCTGACAAACCTTCGCCAGTAC. It yields the protein CASSPLTNLRQY. The whole CDR3 region reads CASSPLTNLRQYF. The chain is built from TRBV26 and TRBJ2-5; no reliable D call. Read coverage stops 1 residue before the CDR3 terminus; the germline J gene supplies the remainder. Germline-derived CDR1 and CDR2 are KGHPV and FQNQEV (reference sequence). V was cut by 4 bases and J by 11 bases, with 16 bases left in between. This CDR3 is built from 13 residues.

As for this clone: The listed genes are named as in mouse. The read is 1 residue too short to cover the CDR3 end, so that end is filled in from the germline J gene. The chain uses TRBV13-1 and TRBJ1-2; D is perhaps TRBD1 (5 bases). V lost 6 bases and J lost 3, with 9 bases in between. The CDR3 has 12 residues. CDR1 and CDR2 (germline): NSHNY, SYGAGN. This CDR3 is CASKGDDSDYTF. Partial CDR3 DNA: TGTGCCAGCAAAGGGGACGACTCCGACTACACC.

This clone was found a few times. Mouse gene names and germline throughout. The CDR3 reads CASSSGTGFYEQYF. The part of the CDR3 DNA that was read is TGTGCCAGCAGTTCCGGGACAGGGTTCTATGAACAGTAC. The chain recombines TRBV19 with TRBJ2-7, with 9 bases fitting TRBD1. Read data end 1 residue before the CDR3 end; the end is taken from the germline J gene. The CDR3 sequence is 14 residues long. Germline CDR1 FNHDT, CDR2 SITEND (reference sequence). V trimming: 4 bases; J trimming: 3 bases; junction bases outside the gene matches: 5.

A remark on this clone: Mouse gene names apply. The read falls 1 residue short of the CDR3 end, and the missing part is taken from the germline J gene. The V gene is TRBV29, the J gene TRBJ1-6; D uncertain. TRBJ1-6 is classed as an ORF, of uncertain function. Deletions cut 2 bases from V and 3 bases from J, with 5 bases between. Germline values: CDR1 MSHET, CDR2 SYDVDS. This CDR3 has 14 residues. The CDR3 DNA, read in part, is TGTGCTAGCAGTTTACGCAACTATAATTCGCCCCTCTAC. Encoded protein: CASSLRNYNSPLY. The whole CDR3 region reads CASSLRNYNSPLYF.

As concerns this clone: Each gene name is a mouse one. The CDR3 extends 1 residue past the end of the read, so its final part is completed from the germline J gene. V gene TRBV3 combines with J gene TRBJ1-2; D gene uncertain. The CDR3 covers 13 residues. In germline, CDR1 is SNHLY, CDR2 FYNGKV (reference sequence). The germline V and J ends were trimmed by 0 bases and 2 bases, with 4 bases remaining between them. The part of the CDR3 DNA that was read is TGTGCCAGCAGCTTAGCCCAGAACTCCGACTACACC. Translation gives CASSLAQNSDYT. The CDR3 in its entirety is CASSLAQNSDYTF.

Comments on this clone: Each gene name is a mouse one. The CDR3 goes on 1 residue after the read ends, and that part is filled in from the germline J gene. The rearrangement uses TRBV31 and TRBJ1-6; a possible D gene is TRBD1 (6 bases). TRBJ1-6 is identified as an open reading frame with a role that is uncertain. Trimming cost V 3 bases and J 4 bases, with 10 bases left between them. CDR3 length equals 14 residues. Germline V gene sequence: CDR1 GKSSPN, CDR2 SITVG. The part of the CDR3 DNA that was read is TGTGCCTGGAGCCGGGGGACATATAATTCGCCCCTCTAC. It specifies CAWSRGTYNSPLY. From start to end, the CDR3 is CAWSRGTYNSPLYF.

This clone was picked up a small number of times. Each gene name is a mouse one. The missing CDR3 end, 1 residue past where the read stops, is filled in from the germline J gene. The chain employs TRBV13-1 and TRBJ2-7; D possibly matches TRBD1 or TRBD2 (5 bases each). V was shortened by 0 bases and J by 6 bases, with 10 bases between the two germline ends. Germline values: CDR1 NSHNY, CDR2 SYGAGN. The CDR3 runs 13 residues. The CDR3: CASSDAGEGEQYF. The part of the CDR3 DNA that was read is TGTGCCAGCAGTGATGCGGGGGAAGGTGAACAGTAC.

Concerning this clone itself: Each gene name is a mouse one. Coverage ceases 1 residue before the CDR3 finishes, and the germline J gene fills in the end. The chain couples TRBV12-1 to TRBJ2-1, with D perhaps TRBD1 or TRBD2 (6 bases each). V gave up 4 bases and J gave up 4 bases, with 13 bases separating them. The CDR3 covers 14 residues. Germline lookup yields CDR1 SGHSN and CDR2 HYEKVE. This chain's CDR3 is CASSPRGGYAEQFF. The DNA read from the CDR3 is TGTGCCAGCTCCCCCCGAGGGGGGTATGCTGAGCAGTTC.

This clone was counted a single time. The gene names here belong to mouse. The CDR3 loop reads CASSVDRTNTGQLYF. The sequenced CDR3 bases are TGTGCCAGCAGTGTCGACAGAACAAACACCGGGCAGCTCTAC. The chain employs TRBV13-1 and TRBJ2-2; D might be TRBD1 (5 bases). Sequencing ends 1 residue short of the CDR3 end; the germline J gene provides the rest. The germline CDR1 and CDR2 sequences are NSHNY and SYGAGN. This CDR3 comprises 15 residues. V was shortened by 3 bases and J by 0 bases, with 9 bases between the two germline ends.

Points on this clone: Here the gene names and germline are mouse. The CDR3 is cut off 1 residue early in the read; its end comes from the germline J gene. This chain connects TRBV29 to TRBJ2-2; TRBD1 might be the D (6 bases). The CDR3 consists of 14 residues. The V gene's germline CDR1 is MSHET and CDR2 SYDVDS. V was cut by 3 bases and J by 2 bases, with 7 bases left in between. CDR3 region: CASSFTGNTGQLYF. Incomplete CDR3 DNA: TGTGCTAGCAGTTTCACAGGGAACACCGGGCAGCTCTAC.

Concerning this clone: Germline and genes here are mouse. The sequenced part of the CDR3 DNA is TGTGCCTCCGGGACAGGGAGAAACACCTTGTAC. Translation: CASGTGRNTLY. The complete CDR3 sequence is CASGTGRNTLYF. The genes are TRBV31 and TRBJ2-4; TRBD1 matches at 9 bases. The CDR3 end falls 1 residue outside the read, so it is completed with the germline J gene. The junction had 4 bases not matched to a gene; V was cut back by 7 bases and J by 5 bases. Germline CDR1 reads GKSSPN; CDR2 reads SITVG. The CDR3 covers 12 residues. The full variable domain, with the rest looked up from reference TRBV31 and TRBJ2-4, is AQTIHQWPVAEIKAVGSPLSLGCTIKGKSSPNLYWYWQATGGTLQQLFYSITVGQVESVVQLNLSASRPKDDQFILSTEKLLLSHSGFYLCASGTGRNTLYFGAGTRLSVL.

Comments on this clone: The genes are named according to mouse. The read halts 1 residue ahead of the CDR3 end, with the missing end drawn from the germline J gene. The chain carries TRBV1 and TRBJ1-1; 7 bases map to TRBD1. This CDR3 contains 14 residues. Germline CDR1 reads NSQYPW; CDR2 reads LRSPGD (reference sequence). V was clipped by 3 bases and J by 2 bases; unmatched bases: 3. The CDR3 protein is CTCSARGGNTEVFF. CDR3 DNA (partial): TGCACCTGCAGTGCCAGGGGGGGCAACACAGAAGTCTTC.